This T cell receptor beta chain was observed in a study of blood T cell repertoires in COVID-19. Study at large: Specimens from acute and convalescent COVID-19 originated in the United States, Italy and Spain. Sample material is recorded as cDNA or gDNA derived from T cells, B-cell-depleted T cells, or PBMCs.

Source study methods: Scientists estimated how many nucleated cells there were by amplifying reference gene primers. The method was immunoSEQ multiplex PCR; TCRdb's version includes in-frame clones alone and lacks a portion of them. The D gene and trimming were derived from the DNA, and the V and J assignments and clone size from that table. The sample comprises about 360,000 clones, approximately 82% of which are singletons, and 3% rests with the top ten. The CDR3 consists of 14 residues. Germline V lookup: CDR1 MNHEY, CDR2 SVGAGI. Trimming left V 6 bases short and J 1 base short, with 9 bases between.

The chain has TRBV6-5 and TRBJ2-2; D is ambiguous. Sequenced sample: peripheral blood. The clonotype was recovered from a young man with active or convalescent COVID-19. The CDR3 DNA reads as TGTGCCAGCAGGGTAAACTTGAACACCGGGGAGCTGTTTTTT. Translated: CASRVNLNTGELFF.